This entry concerns a single T cell receptor beta chain. The antigen remains undetermined. This sample was included in a study of cytomegalovirus exposure and HLA in healthy donors. 60 Vbeta and 13 Jbeta primers were used in PCR. TCRdb keeps only in-frame clones here, not all; method: immunoSEQ multiplex PCR. Among some 57,000 clones listed, less than 85% were seen once. Study findings and constraints: Investigators reported about 160 TCR beta chains as tied to cytomegalovirus.

From germline, CDR1 is SNHLY and CDR2 FYNNEI. Trimming at V came to 6 bases and at J to 5 bases, leaving 6 bases not matched to a gene. The CDR3 contains 15 residues. The chain recombines TRBV2 with TRBJ2-2; 10 positions agree with TRBD1. The sequencing input was PBMCs. The clonotype was recovered from a woman aged 55-75 years in good health and CMV-seropositive. DNA of the CDR3: TGTGCCAGCAGGGTTGACAGGGGGCGGACCGGGGAGCTGTTTTTT. It specifies CASRVDRGRTGELFF.